Listed below are T cell receptor beta chains from one sample, sequenced in a study of vaccination and CD4 T cells after COVID-19. MiXCR was run by TCRdb on the PCR reads, yielding one entry per CDR3 protein. The sample lists around 9,500 distinct CDR3 sequences; about half were seen once. Which antigens these TCRs recognize remains unknown. Sequencing was carried out using CD4+ T cells from blood, cultured in vitro. These receptors were collected from a human donor who had recovered from COVID-19. CDR3s include the opening cysteine and the closing phenylalanine or tryptophan. Fields, in order: J gene, V gene, CDR3 protein.

J: TRBJ2-7
V: TRBV5-4
CDR3: CASSITTSAYNEQYF

J: TRBJ1-1
V: TRBV7-8
CDR3: CASSLGGENTEAFF

J: TRBJ1-3
V: TRBV15
CDR3: CATSGTGGYGNTIYF

J: TRBJ1-1
V: TRBV7-2
CDR3: CASSLDSFGTEAFF

J: TRBJ2-3
V: TRBV7-8
CDR3: CASSPLVSNAGDTQYF

J: TRBJ2-7
V: TRBV7-2
CDR3: CASSLGTGISYEQYF

J: TRBJ2-3
V: TRBV20-1
CDR3: CSARLPRAPRGTDTQYF

J: TRBJ1-1
V: TRBV7-2
CDR3: CASSKTGVGTEAFF

J: TRBJ1-1
V: TRBV5-8
CDR3: CASSAKGLNTEAFF

J: TRBJ2-5
V: TRBV20-1
CDR3: CSAPNREETQYF

J: TRBJ1-5
V: TRBV6-1
CDR3: CASSPGGQGLQPQHF